This TCR beta chain was identified in a study of T cell responses to AZD1222 COVID-19 vaccine. The CDR3 consists of 13 residues. The germline V gene encodes CDR1 SQVTM and CDR2 ANQGSEA. Trimming removed 4 bases from V and 7 bases from J; junction bases left unmatched: 7. The study's findings and limits: Across the whole spike, CD4 TCRs peaked at regions 160-218 and 743-854.

TCRdb's table, derived via immunoSEQ multiplex PCR, lists solely in-frame clones and lacks some. The repertoire holds around 81,000 clones, with 75% to 95% as singletons. Notes on this clone: The target antigen is unknown.

J is TRBJ1-5 and V is TRBV29-1, with 7 positions matching TRBD1. The input for sequencing was peripheral blood, taken 28 days after the second AZD1222 dose. This TCR came from an adult who received the AZD1222 COVID-19 vaccine. Written as DNA, the CDR3 is TGCAGCGTTGGACAGGGAATAGGACAGCCCCAGCATTTT. Protein product: CSVGQGIGQPQHF.